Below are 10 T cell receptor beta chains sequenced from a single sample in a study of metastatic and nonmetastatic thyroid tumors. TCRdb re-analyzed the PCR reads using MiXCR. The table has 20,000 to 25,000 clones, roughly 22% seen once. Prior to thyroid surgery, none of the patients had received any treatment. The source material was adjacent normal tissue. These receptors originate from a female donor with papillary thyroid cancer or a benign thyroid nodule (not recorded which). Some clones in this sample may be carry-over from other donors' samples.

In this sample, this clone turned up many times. For the CDR3, the DNA is TGTGCCAGTAGTATATCTTCCGGGGAGTACGAGCAGTACTTC. Translation gives CASSISSGEYEQYF. The chain employs TRBV19 and TRBJ2-7; tentatively, D is TRBD2 (5 bases). The CDR3 is made up of 14 amino acids. V shed 2 bases and J shed 4 bases, with 12 bases lying between them. Germline V gives CDR1 LNHDA, CDR2 SQIVND (reference sequence).

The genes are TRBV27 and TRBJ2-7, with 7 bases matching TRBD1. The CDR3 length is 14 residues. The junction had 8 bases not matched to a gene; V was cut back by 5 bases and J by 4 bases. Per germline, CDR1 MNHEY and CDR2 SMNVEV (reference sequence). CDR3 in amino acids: CASSPWGTVYEQYF. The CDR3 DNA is TGTGCCAGCAGTCCGTGGGGGACAGTGTACGAGCAGTACTTC.

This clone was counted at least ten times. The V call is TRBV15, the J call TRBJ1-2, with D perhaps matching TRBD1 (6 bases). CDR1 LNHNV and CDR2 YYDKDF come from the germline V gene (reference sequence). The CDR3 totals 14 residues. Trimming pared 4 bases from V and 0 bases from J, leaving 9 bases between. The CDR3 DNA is TGTGCCACCAGCACCCCAGGGGCTAACTATGGCTACACCTTC. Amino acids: CATSTPGANYGYTF.

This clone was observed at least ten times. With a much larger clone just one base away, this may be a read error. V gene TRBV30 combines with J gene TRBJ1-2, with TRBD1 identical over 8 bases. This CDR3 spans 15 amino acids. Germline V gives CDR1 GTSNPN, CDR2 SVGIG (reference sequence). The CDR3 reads CAWSGWDRRWDGYAF. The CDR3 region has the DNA TGTGCCTGGAGTGGCTGGGACAGGCGCTGGGATGGCTACGCCTTC.

CDR3 residues: CASSAVPLRGVGANVLTF. CDR3 bases: TGTGCCAGCAGTGCCGTACCTCTCAGGGGGGTAGGGGCCAACGTCCTGACTTTC. This chain connects TRBV6-1 to TRBJ2-6; D might be TRBD1 (7 bases). The ends were cut back, 4 bases at V and 4 bases at J, with 20 bases in the middle. Germline loops: CDR1 MNHNS, CDR2 SASEGT. The CDR3 contains 18 residues.

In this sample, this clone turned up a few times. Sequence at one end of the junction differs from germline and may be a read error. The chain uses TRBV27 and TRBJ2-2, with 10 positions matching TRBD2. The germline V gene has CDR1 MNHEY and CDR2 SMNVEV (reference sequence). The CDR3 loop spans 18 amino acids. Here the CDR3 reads CASSQYSPGLAKTGELFF. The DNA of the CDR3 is TGTGCCAGCAGCCAATACTCCCCGGGACTAGCGAAGACCGGGGAGCTGTTTTTT.

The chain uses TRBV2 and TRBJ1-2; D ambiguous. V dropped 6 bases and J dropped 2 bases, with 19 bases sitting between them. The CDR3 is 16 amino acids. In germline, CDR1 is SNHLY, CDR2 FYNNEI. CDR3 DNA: TGTGCCAGCAGCCGTTCCGTGGTGTTCGGGAACTATGGCTACACCTTC. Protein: CASSRSVVFGNYGYTF.

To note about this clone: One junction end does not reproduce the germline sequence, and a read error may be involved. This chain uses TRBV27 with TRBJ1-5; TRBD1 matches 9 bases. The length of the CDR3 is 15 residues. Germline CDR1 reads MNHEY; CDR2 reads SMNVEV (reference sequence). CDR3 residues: CASSPGTGRFQTQHF. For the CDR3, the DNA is TGTGCCAGCAGTCCAGGGACAGGGCGTTTTCAGACCCAGCATTTT.

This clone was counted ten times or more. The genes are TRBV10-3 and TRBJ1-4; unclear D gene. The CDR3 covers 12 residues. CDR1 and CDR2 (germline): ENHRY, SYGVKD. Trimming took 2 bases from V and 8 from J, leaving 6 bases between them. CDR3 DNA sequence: TGTGCCATCAGTGAGGCGCGCGAAAAACTGTTTTTT. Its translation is CAISEAREKLFF.

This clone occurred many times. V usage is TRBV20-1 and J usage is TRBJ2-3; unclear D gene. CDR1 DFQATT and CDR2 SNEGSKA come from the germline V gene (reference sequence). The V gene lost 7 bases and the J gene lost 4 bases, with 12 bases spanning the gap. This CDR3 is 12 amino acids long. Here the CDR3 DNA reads TGCAGTGTCCCGCGGAGCGCAGATACGCAGTATTTT. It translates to CSVPRSADTQYF.